This TCR beta chain is drawn from a study of shared clonotypes between healthy human individuals. Study summary: CD4 naive and memory got three plates each, CD8 naive two, CD8 memory one.

The method was immunoSEQ multiplex PCR; TCRdb's version includes in-frame clones alone and lacks a portion of them. The sample shows about 1.5 million clones, 98% of them seen only once. General observations from the study: Compared with memory subsets, naive subsets generally had larger estimated richness. Clonotype sharing across several donors was observed for around 5% of naive CD4 clonotypes.

V was clipped by 1 base and J by 4 bases; unmatched bases: 8. CDR3 length: 17 residues. Germline CDR1 SGHAT, CDR2 FQNNGV. A word on this clone: Its specificity is unknown.

The clonotype was recovered from a man aged 25-40 years in good health. The V and J genes are TRBV11-2 and TRBJ2-5; 11 nucleotides match TRBD2. Sequencing was performed on naive CD4+ T cells sorted from blood. Subset here: CD45RA+ positively selected. CDR3 nucleotides: TGTGCCAGCAGCTTAGCTCCAAAAGGGACTAGCGGAGAGACCCAGTACTTC. Residues: CASSLAPKGTSGETQYF. The whole variable domain, remainder taken from reference TRBV11-2 and TRBJ2-5, is EAGVAQSPRYKIIEKRQSVAFWCNPISGHATLYWYQQILGQGPKLLIQFQNNGVVDDSQLPKDRFSAERLKGVDSTLKIQPAKLEDSAVYLCASSLAPKGTSGETQYFGPGTRLLVL.